This record covers a single T cell receptor (beta chain). Germline V gives CDR1 SGHRS, CDR2 YFSETQ. The V and J ends lost 3 bases and 4 bases, in that order; junction bases with no gene match: 6. This CDR3 comprises 15 residues. cDNA synthesis used the whole RNA isolate, giving expressed TCRB sequences. This table comes from immunoSEQ multiplex PCR, and its TCRdb copy is limited to in-frame clones, with some not included. The table includes around 330,000 clones, 11% detected once. This sample stems from a study of beta chain features in type 1 diabetes. The sequence derives from a woman aged 25 to 45 in good health. This sequence joins TRBV5-1 and TRBJ1-5; 8 nucleotides align to TRBD1. The sample taken for sequencing was naive CD4+ T cells from blood. This chain's CDR3 is CASSSTGEGNQPQHF. In nucleotides, the CDR3 is TGCGCCAGCAGCTCGACAGGGGAAGGGAATCAGCCCCAGCATTTT.